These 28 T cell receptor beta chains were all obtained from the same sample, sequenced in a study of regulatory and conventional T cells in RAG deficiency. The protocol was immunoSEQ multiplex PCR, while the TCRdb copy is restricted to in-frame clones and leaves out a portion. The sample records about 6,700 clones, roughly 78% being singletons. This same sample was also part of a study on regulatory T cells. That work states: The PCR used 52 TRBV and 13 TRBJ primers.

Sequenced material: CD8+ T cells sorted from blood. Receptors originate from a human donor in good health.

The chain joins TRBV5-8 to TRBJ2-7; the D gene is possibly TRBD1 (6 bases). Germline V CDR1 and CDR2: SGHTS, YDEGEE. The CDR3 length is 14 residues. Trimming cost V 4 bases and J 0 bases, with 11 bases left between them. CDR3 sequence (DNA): TGTGCCAGCAGCAAAGGACAGAGCTCCTACGAGCAGTACTTC. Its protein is CASSKGQSSYEQYF.

CDR3 bases: TGTGCCAGCAGCTTTACTAGCTTCGATGAGCAGTTCTTC. Its protein product is CASSFTSFDEQFF. This chain joins TRBV5-4 and TRBJ2-1; TRBD2 might be the D (6 bases). The germline V and J ends were trimmed by 2 bases and 8 bases, with 11 bases remaining between them. From germline, CDR1 is SGHNT and CDR2 YYREEE (reference sequence). The CDR3 runs 13 residues.

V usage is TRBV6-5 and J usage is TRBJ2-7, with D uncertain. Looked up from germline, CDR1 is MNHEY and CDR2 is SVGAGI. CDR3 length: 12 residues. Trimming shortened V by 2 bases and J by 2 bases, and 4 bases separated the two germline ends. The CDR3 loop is CASSYSPYEQYF. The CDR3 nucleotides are TGTGCCAGCAGTTACAGCCCCTACGAGCAGTACTTC.

CDR3 DNA sequence: TGTGCCAGCAGCCCGCCGGGACAGCTCTTCGCGTACTTC. Translation gives CASSPPGQLFAYF. The chain carries TRBV7-3 and TRBJ2-7; 7 bases line up with TRBD1. Germline-derived CDR1 and CDR2 are SGHTA and FQGTGA. Trimming took 5 bases from V and 12 from J; bases not matched to a gene: 13. The length of the CDR3 is 13 residues.

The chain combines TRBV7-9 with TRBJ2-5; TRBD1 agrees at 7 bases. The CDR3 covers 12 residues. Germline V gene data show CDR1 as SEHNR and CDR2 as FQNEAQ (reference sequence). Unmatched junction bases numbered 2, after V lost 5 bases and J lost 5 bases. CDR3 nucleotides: TGTGCCAGCAGCAGGGGGCTGGAGACCCAGTACTTC. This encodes CASSRGLETQYF.

CDR3 bases: TGTGCCAGCAGCCGGACAGGAAGCAATCAGCCCCAGCATTTT. Translating it yields CASSRTGSNQPQHF. V is TRBV9 and J is TRBJ1-5, with 7 bases aligning to TRBD1. The CDR3 runs to 14 residues. Per germline, CDR1 SGDLS and CDR2 YYNGEE. V shed 4 bases and J 1 base; nucleotides not matched to a gene: 2.

CDR3 in amino acids: CASSQDVGPTEAFF. CDR3 DNA: TGCGCCAGCAGCCAAGATGTGGGGCCCACTGAAGCTTTCTTT. The chain recombines TRBV4-1 with TRBJ1-1; weak D call: TRBD1 (5 bases). V gave up 0 bases and J gave up 4 bases, with 9 bases separating them. Germline V gene lookup returns CDR1 MGHRA and CDR2 YSYEKL. The CDR3 length is 14 residues.

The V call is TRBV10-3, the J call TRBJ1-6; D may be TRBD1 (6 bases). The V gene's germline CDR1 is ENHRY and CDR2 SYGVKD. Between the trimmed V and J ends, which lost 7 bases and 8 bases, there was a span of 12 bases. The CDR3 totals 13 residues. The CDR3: CAINRDNYSPLHF. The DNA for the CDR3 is TGTGCCATCAACCGGGACAATTATTCACCCCTCCACTTT.

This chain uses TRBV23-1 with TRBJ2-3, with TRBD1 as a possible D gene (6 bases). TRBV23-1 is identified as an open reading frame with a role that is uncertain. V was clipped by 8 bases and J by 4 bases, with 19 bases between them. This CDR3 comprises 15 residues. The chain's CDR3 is CASPHIQGPADTQYF. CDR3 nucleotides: TGCGCCAGCCCACATATACAGGGTCCTGCAGATACGCAGTATTTT.

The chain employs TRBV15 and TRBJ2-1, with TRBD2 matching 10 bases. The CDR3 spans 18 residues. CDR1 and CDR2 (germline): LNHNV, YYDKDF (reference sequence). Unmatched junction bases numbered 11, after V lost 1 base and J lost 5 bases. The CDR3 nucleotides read TGTGCCACCAGCAGAGTCCCCCCGCAACTAGCGGGGAACAATGAGCAGTTCTTC. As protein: CATSRVPPQLAGNNEQFF.

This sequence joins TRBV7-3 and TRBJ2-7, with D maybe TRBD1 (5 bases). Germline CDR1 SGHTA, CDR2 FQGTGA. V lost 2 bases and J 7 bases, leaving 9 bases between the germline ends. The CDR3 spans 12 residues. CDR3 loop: CASSLGSGEQYF. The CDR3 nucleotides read TGTGCCAGCAGCTTAGGGTCAGGGGAGCAGTACTTC.

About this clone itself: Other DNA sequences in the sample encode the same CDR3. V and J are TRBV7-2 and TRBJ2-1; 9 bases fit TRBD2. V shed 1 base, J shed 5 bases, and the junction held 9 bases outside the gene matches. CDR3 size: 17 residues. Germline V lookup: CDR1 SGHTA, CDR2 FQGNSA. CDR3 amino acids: CASSLERLAGGDNEQFF. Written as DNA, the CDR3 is TGTGCCAGCAGCTTAGAGCGACTTGCGGGGGGGGACAATGAGCAGTTCTTC.

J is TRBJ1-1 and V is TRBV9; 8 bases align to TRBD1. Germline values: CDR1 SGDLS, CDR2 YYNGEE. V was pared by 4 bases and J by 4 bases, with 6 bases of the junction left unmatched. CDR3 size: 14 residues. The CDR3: CASSRQGAVTEAFF. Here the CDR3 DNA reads TGTGCCAGCAGCCGTCAGGGGGCGGTCACTGAAGCTTTCTTT.

For the CDR3, the DNA is TGTGCCAGCAGTGGAGCAAGGAGTGAAGCTTTCTTT. It encodes CASSGARSEAFF. This chain connects TRBV2 to TRBJ1-1; D call uncertain. The CDR3 runs to 12 residues. CDR1 and CDR2 from the germline V gene are SNHLY and FYNNEI. V was pared by 4 bases and J by 7 bases, with 10 bases between.

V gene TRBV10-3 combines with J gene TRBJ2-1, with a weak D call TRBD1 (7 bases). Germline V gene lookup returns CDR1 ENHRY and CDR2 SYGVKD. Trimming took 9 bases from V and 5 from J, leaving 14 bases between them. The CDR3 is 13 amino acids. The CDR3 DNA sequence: TGTGCCATTGGGGGGACAGTGGACAATGAGCAGTTCTTC. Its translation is CAIGGTVDNEQFF.

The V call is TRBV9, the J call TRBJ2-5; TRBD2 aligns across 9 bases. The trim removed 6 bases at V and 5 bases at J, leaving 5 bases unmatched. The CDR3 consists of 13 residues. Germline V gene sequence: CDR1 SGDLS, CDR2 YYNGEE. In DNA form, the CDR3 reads TGTGCCAGCAATGGCGGGGGGGGCGAGACCCAGTACTTC. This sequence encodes CASNGGGGETQYF.

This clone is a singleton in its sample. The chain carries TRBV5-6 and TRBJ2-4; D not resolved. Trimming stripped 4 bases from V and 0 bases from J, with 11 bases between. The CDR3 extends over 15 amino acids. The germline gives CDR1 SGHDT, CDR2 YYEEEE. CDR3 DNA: TGTGCCAGCAGCAGACCGACCGTAGCCAAAAACATTCAGTACTTC. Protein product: CASSRPTVAKNIQYF.

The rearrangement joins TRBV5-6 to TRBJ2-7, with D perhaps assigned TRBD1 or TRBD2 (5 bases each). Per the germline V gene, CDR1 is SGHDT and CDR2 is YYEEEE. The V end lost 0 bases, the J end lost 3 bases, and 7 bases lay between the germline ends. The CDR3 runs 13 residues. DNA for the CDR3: TGTGCCAGCAGCTTGGTGGGGGACTACGAGCAGTACTTC. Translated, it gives CASSLVGDYEQYF.

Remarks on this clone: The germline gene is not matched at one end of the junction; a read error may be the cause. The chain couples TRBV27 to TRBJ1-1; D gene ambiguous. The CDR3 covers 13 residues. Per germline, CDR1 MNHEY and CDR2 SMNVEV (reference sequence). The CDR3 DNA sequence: TGTGCCAGCAGTATATCGAAGAACACTGAAGCTTTCTTT. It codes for CASSISKNTEAFF.

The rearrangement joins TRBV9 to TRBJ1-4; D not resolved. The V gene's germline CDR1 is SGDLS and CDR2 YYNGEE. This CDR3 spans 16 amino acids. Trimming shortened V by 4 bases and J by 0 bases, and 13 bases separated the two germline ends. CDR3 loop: CASSPAGRPTNEKLFF. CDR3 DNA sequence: TGTGCCAGCAGCCCGGCGGGTCGACCAACTAATGAAAAACTGTTTTTT.

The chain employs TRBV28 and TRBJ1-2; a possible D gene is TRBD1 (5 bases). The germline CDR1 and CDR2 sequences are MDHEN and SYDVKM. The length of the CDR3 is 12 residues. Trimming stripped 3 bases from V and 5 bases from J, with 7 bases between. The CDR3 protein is CASSFRAYGYTF. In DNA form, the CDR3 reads TGTGCCAGCAGTTTCAGGGCTTATGGCTACACCTTC.

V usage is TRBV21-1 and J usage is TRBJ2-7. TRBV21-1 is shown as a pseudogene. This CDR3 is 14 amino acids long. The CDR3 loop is CASTGRPDRYEQYF. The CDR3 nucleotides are TGTGCCAGCACCGGTAGACCGGACCGGTACGAGCAGTACTTC.

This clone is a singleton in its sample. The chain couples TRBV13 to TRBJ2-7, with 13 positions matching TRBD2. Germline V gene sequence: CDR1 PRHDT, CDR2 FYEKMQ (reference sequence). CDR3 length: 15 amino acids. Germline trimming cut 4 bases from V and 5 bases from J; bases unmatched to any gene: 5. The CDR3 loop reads CASSSAGLAGDEQYF. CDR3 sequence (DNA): TGTGCCAGCAGCTCGGCCGGACTAGCGGGGGACGAGCAGTACTTC.

CDR3 loop: CASSQLGVDTGELFF. DNA for the CDR3: TGTGCCAGCAGCCAATTAGGGGTGGACACCGGGGAGCTGTTTTTT. The rearrangement joins TRBV16 to TRBJ2-2; D is possibly TRBD1 (5 bases). Trimming left V 1 base short and J 3 bases short, with 9 bases between. CDR1 is KGHSY, CDR2 FQNENV, per germline. The CDR3 length is 15 residues.

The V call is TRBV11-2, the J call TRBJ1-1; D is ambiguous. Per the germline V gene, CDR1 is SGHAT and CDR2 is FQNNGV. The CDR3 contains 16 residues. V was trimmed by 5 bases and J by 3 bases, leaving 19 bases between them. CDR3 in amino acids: CASSARRMEEDTEAFF. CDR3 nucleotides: TGTGCCAGCAGCGCAAGAAGGATGGAGGAGGACACTGAAGCTTTCTTT.

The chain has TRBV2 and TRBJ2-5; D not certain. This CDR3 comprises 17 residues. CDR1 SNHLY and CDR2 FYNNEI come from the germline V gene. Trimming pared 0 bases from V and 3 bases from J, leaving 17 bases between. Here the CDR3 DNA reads TGTGCCAGCAGTGAAGCCGGCCCGGCGACTCTGGAAGAGACCCAGTACTTC. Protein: CASSEAGPATLEETQYF.

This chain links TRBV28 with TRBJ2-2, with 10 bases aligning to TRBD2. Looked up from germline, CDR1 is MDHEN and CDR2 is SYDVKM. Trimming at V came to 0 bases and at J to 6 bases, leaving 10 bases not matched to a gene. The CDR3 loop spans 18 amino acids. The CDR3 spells CASSLWSGASGGPGELFF. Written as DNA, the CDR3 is TGTGCCAGCAGTTTATGGTCTGGGGCTAGCGGGGGACCCGGGGAGCTGTTTTTT.

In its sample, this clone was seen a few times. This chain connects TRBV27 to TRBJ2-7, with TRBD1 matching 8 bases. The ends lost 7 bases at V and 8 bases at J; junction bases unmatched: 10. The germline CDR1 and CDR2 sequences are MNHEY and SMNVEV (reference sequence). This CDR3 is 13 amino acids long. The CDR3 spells CASMAGGSIQQYF. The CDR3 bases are TGTGCCAGCATGGCAGGGGGCTCCATCCAGCAGTACTTC.